This T cell receptor beta chain was identified in a study of beta chain features in type 1 diabetes. As to this clone: Its antigen is not identified.

A single heparinised blood sample, averaging approximately 110 mL, was obtained per donor. CD4+ naive, central memory, regulatory and stem cell-like memory subsets were isolated by sorting on CD45RO/CCR7/CD25/CD127/CD95/CD27. The sequenced template was cDNA made from the entire isolated RNA. About 1.01 million reads per sample were averaged for stem cell-like memory samples. TCRdb's table, derived via immunoSEQ multiplex PCR, lists solely in-frame clones and lacks some. The data show roughly 42,000 clones, with approximately 51% seen just once and around 0.25% held by the top ten. This CDR3 has 13 residues. Per the germline V gene, CDR1 is LNHDA and CDR2 is SQIVND (reference sequence). Trimming removed 4 bases from V and 0 bases from J, with 6 bases in between. Broader study findings: Shorter templates might be favored by PCR, equally in patients and controls.

The sequence was collected from a young woman in good health. The sequencing input was stem cell memory CD4+ T cells from blood. The chain is built from TRBV19 and TRBJ1-1; D gene ambiguous. The DNA of the CDR3 is TGTGCCAGTAGTAATATTCTGAACACTGAAGCTTTCTTT. Encoded protein: CASSNILNTEAFF. Full variable domain (outside the CDR3, taken from reference TRBV19 and TRBJ1-1): DGGITQSPKYLFRKEGQNVTLSCEQNLNHDAMYWYRQDPGQGLRLIYYSQIVNDFQKGDIAEGYSVSREKKESFPLTVTSAQKNPTAFYLCASSNILNTEAFFGQGTRLTVV.